A selection of T cell receptor beta chains follows, all from one sample in a study of cytomegalovirus exposure and HLA in healthy donors. Using immunoSEQ multiplex PCR, the repertoire was profiled, and TCRdb retains in-frame clones only, with some absent. The sample lists around 200,000 clones; roughly 90% were seen once. Sequencing used PBMCs. These receptors were collected from a woman younger than 45 in good health and CMV-seronegative. Both conserved end residues are part of each CDR3. The D gene is left open where the match is weak. Expanded clones are given a class, and other clones once, few, many or no size at all.

D gene: .; clone size: .; V gene: TRBV5-6; J gene: TRBJ1-2; CDR3 DNA: TGTGCCAGCAGCCCGACTCTCAACTATGGCTACACCTTC; CDR3 protein: CASSPTLNYGYTF
D gene: .; clone size: .; V gene: TRBV11-3; J gene: TRBJ2-1; CDR3 DNA: TGTGCCAGCAGCTTATACGGTTACAATGAGCAGTTCTTC; CDR3 protein: CASSLYGYNEQFF
D gene: TRBD1; clone size: .; V gene: TRBV7-9; J gene: TRBJ2-3; CDR3 DNA: TGTGCCAGCAGTTTTGCGACCGGGACAGGGGTTGATACGCAGTATTTT; CDR3 protein: CASSFATGTGVDTQYF
D gene: .; clone size: .; V gene: TRBV28; J gene: TRBJ2-4; CDR3 DNA: TGTGCCAGCAGGGAGTCGGGAAGAGACATTCAGTACTTC; CDR3 protein: CASRESGRDIQYF
D gene: TRBD2; clone size: .; V gene: TRBV28; J gene: TRBJ2-7; CDR3 DNA: TGTGCCAGCAGTCCCCCAGGACTAGCGGGAGTTCTCGAGCAGTACTTC; CDR3 protein: CASSPPGLAGVLEQYF
D gene: .; clone size: once; V gene: TRBV6-1; J gene: TRBJ1-2; CDR3 DNA: TGTGCCAGCAGCCAACTGGGGGGTGGCTATGGCTACACCTTC; CDR3 protein: CASSQLGGGYGYTF
D gene: .; clone size: .; V gene: TRBV18; J gene: TRBJ2-7; CDR3 DNA: TGTGCCAGCTCACCAACAAGGACAGATCCCTACGAGCAGTACTTC; CDR3 protein: CASSPTRTDPYEQYF
D gene: .; clone size: .; V gene: TRBV20-1; J gene: TRBJ2-1; CDR3 DNA: TGCAGTGCTACTATTTATGAGCAGTTCTTC; CDR3 protein: CSATIYEQFF
D gene: TRBD1; clone size: .; V gene: TRBV6-1; J gene: TRBJ1-6; CDR3 DNA: TGTGCCAGCAGTGTCGACAGGGGTTCCAATTCACCCCTCCACTTT; CDR3 protein: CASSVDRGSNSPLHF
D gene: .; clone size: .; V gene: TRBV15; J gene: TRBJ1-2; CDR3 DNA: TGTGCCACCAGCAGAGACCTGGGGGGGAATCGGGGTGGCTACACCTTC; CDR3 protein: CATSRDLGGNRGGYTF
D gene: TRBD1; clone size: .; V gene: TRBV18; J gene: TRBJ1-3; CDR3 DNA: TGTGCCAGCTCACCGGACAGGGCTGGAAACACCATATATTTT; CDR3 protein: CASSPDRAGNTIYF
D gene: .; clone size: .; V gene: TRBV19; J gene: TRBJ1-5; CDR3 DNA: TGTGCCAGTAGTCCCCAGGCACAGCCCCAGCATTTT; CDR3 protein: CASSPQAQPQHF
D gene: TRBD1; clone size: .; V gene: TRBV29-1; J gene: TRBJ2-7; CDR3 DNA: TGCAGCGTTGTCGGACAGGGGAACCACGAGCAGTACTTC; CDR3 protein: CSVVGQGNHEQYF
D gene: .; clone size: .; V gene: TRBV19; J gene: TRBJ2-1; CDR3 DNA: TGTGCCAGTAGTACTCGGCCCTCGGGGCAGTTCTTC; CDR3 protein: CASSTRPSGQFF
D gene: .; clone size: .; V gene: TRBV30; J gene: TRBJ2-1; CDR3 DNA: TGTGCCTGGAGGGGGGGTAGAGATGAGCAGTTCTTC; CDR3 protein: CAWRGGRDEQFF
D gene: .; clone size: .; V gene: TRBV27; J gene: TRBJ2-7; CDR3 DNA: TGTGCCAGCAGTTGGGCGGGGTCCTCCTACGAGCAGTACTTC; CDR3 protein: CASSWAGSSYEQYF
D gene: .; clone size: .; V gene: TRBV11-2; J gene: TRBJ2-7; CDR3 DNA: TGTGCCAGCAGCTTAGATCGTGGGGGAGGCCGCTTTAACTCCTACGAGCAGTACTTC; CDR3 protein: CASSLDRGGGRFNSYEQYF
D gene: TRBD1; clone size: .; V gene: TRBV5-1; J gene: TRBJ2-7; CDR3 DNA: TGCGCCAGCAGCTCACAGGGGACCAACTACGAGCAGTACTTC; CDR3 protein: CASSSQGTNYEQYF
D gene: .; clone size: .; V gene: TRBV5-1; J gene: TRBJ1-5; CDR3 DNA: TGCGCCAGCAGCTTGGCCGGGCAGAAGGGGCAGCCCCAGCATTTT; CDR3 protein: CASSLAGQKGQPQHF
D gene: .; clone size: .; V gene: TRBV7-9; J gene: TRBJ1-3; CDR3 DNA: TGTGCCAGCAGCCTCTCCCCCCGCGACTCTGGAAACACCATATATTTT; CDR3 protein: CASSLSPRDSGNTIYF
D gene: TRBD1; clone size: .; V gene: TRBV7-2; J gene: TRBJ2-7; CDR3 DNA: TGTGCCAGCAGCCAGGACAGGGGGCTCTACGAGCAGTACTTC; CDR3 protein: CASSQDRGLYEQYF
D gene: .; clone size: .; V gene: TRBV6-1; J gene: TRBJ2-7; CDR3 DNA: TGTGCCAGCAGTGAAGCGAGGGTCAGCTACGAGCAGTACTTC; CDR3 protein: CASSEARVSYEQYF
D gene: TRBD2; clone size: .; V gene: TRBV5-8; J gene: TRBJ2-7; CDR3 DNA: TGTGCCAGCAGCTTCCTAGCGGGGAGAAACGAGCAGTACTTC; CDR3 protein: CASSFLAGRNEQYF
D gene: .; clone size: .; V gene: TRBV9; J gene: TRBJ1-1; CDR3 DNA: TGTGCCAGCAGCGTAGGGCAGGGCACTGAAGCTTTCTTT; CDR3 protein: CASSVGQGTEAFF
D gene: TRBD1; clone size: .; V gene: TRBV5-1; J gene: TRBJ1-3; CDR3 DNA: TGCGCCAGCAGCTCAGGACAGGGGGCTGGAAACACCATATATTTT; CDR3 protein: CASSSGQGAGNTIYF
D gene: .; clone size: once; V gene: TRBV5-1; J gene: TRBJ1-5; CDR3 DNA: TGCGCCAGCAGCTCGGAAGGGGTGGGGCAGCCCCAGCATTTT; CDR3 protein: CASSSEGVGQPQHF
D gene: TRBD1; clone size: .; V gene: TRBV28; J gene: TRBJ1-1; CDR3 DNA: TGTGCCAGCAGTTTACCGGGACAGGGTGACACTGAAGCTTTCTTT; CDR3 protein: CASSLPGQGDTEAFF
D gene: TRBD1; clone size: once; V gene: TRBV6-6; J gene: TRBJ2-3; CDR3 DNA: TGTGCCAGCAGTTACGCAGGGGGCAGAACAGATACGCAGTATTTT; CDR3 protein: CASSYAGGRTDTQYF